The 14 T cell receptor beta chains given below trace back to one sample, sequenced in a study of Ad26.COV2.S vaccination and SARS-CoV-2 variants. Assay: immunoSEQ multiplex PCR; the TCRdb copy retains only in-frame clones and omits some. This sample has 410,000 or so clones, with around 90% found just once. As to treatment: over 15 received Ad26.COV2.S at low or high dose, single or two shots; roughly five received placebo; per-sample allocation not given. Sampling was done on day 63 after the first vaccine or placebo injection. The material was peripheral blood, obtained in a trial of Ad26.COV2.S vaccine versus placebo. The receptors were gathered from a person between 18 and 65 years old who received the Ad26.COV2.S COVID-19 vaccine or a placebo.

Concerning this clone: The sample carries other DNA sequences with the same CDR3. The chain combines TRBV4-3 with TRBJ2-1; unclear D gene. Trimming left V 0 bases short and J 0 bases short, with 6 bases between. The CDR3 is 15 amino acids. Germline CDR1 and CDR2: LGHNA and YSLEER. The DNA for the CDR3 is TGCGCCAGCAGCCAAGATAGAGGCTCCTACAATGAGCAGTTCTTC. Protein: CASSQDRGSYNEQFF.

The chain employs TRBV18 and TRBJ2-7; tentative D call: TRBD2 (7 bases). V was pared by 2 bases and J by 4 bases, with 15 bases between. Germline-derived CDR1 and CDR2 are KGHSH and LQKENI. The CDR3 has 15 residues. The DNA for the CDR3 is TGTGCCAGCTCACCAGCCGGCGGGGGCAAGTACGAGCAGTACTTC. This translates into CASSPAGGGKYEQYF.

CDR3 loop: CASSDILGLAGTYNEQFF. The CDR3 DNA reads TGTGCCAGCAGTGATATTTTAGGTCTAGCGGGAACCTACAATGAGCAGTTCTTC. This chain joins TRBV2 and TRBJ2-1, with 9 bases fitting TRBD2. The CDR3 contains 18 residues. The trim removed 3 bases at V and 2 bases at J, leaving 11 bases unmatched. CDR1 SNHLY and CDR2 FYNNEI come from the germline V gene.

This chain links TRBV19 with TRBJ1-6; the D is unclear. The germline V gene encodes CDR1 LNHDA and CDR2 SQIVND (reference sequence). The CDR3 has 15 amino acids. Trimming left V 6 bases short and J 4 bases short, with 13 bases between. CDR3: CASRGIERYNSPLHF. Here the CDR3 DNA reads TGTGCCAGTAGAGGGATAGAGAGGTATAATTCACCCCTCCACTTT. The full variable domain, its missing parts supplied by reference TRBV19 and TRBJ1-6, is DGGITQSPKYLFRKEGQNVTLSCEQNLNHDAMYWYRQDPGQGLRLIYYSQIVNDFQKGDIAEGYSVSREKKESFPLTVTSAQKNPTAFYLCASRGIERYNSPLHFGNGTRLTVT.

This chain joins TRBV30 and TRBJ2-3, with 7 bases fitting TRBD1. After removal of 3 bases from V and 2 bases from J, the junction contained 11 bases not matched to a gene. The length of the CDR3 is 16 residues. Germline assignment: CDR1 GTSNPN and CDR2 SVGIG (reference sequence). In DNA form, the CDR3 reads TGTGCCTGGAGGACCTTTAGGGACAGTAACACAGATACGCAGTATTTT. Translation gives CAWRTFRDSNTDTQYF.

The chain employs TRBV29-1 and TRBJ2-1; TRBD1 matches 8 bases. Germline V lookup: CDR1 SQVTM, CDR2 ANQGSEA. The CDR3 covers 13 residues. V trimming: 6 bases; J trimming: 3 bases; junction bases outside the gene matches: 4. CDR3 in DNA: TGCAGCGTAGGACAGGGTGTCTACAATGAGCAGTTCTTC. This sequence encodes CSVGQGVYNEQFF.

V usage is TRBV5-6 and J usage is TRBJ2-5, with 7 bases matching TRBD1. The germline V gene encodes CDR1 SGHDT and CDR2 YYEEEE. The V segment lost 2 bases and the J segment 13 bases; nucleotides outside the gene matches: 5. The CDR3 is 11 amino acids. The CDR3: CASSFDRDRYF. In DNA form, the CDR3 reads TGTGCCAGCAGCTTTGACAGGGATCGGTACTTC.

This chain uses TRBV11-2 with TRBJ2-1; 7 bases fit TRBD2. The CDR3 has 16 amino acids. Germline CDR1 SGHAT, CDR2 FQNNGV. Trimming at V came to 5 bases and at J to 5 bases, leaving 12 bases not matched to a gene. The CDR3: CASSAYWWEGNNEQFF. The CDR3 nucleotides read TGTGCCAGCAGCGCCTATTGGTGGGAGGGCAACAATGAGCAGTTCTTC. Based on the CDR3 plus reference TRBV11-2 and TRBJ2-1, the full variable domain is EAGVAQSPRYKIIEKRQSVAFWCNPISGHATLYWYQQILGQGPKLLIQFQNNGVVDDSQLPKDRFSAERLKGVDSTLKIQPAKLEDSAVYLCASSAYWWEGNNEQFFGPGTRLTVL.

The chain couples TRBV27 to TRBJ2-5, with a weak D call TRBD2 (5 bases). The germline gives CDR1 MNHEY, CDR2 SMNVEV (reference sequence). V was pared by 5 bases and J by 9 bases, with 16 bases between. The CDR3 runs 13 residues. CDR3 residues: CASSLYPSGAQYF. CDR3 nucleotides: TGTGCCAGCAGTCTCTACCCTTCCGGGGCCCAGTACTTC.

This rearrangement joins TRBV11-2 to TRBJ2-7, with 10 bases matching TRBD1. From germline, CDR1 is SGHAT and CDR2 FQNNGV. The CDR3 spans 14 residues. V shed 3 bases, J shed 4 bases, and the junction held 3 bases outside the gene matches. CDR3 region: CASSFGQGGYEQYF. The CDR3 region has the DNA TGTGCCAGCAGCTTTGGACAGGGGGGTTACGAGCAGTACTTC.

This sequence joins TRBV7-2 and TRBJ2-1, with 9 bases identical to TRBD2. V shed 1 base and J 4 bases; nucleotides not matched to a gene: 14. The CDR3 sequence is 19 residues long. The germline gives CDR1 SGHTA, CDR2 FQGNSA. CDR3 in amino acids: CASSLVSSGGGGPYNEQFF. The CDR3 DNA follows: TGTGCCAGCAGCTTAGTTAGTAGCGGGGGAGGCGGGCCTTACAATGAGCAGTTCTTC.

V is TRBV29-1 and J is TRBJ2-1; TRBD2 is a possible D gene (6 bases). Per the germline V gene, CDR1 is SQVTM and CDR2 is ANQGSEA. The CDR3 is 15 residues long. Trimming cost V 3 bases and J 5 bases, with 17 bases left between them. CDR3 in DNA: TGCAGCGTTGAGCCCGGGAGCCAGGAAAACAATGAGCAGTTCTTC. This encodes CSVEPGSQENNEQFF.

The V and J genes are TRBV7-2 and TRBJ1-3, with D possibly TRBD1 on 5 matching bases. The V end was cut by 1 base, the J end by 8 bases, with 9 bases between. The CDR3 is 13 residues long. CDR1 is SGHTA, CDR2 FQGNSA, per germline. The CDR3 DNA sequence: TGTGCCAGCAGCTTAGTTGGGGGGGACACCATATATTTT. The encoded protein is CASSLVGGDTIYF.

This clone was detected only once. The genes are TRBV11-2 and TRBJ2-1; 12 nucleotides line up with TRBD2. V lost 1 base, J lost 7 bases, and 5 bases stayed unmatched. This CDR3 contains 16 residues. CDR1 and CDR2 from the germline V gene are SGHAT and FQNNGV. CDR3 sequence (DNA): TGTGCCAGCAGCTTAGTCCGACTAGCGGGAGAAAATGAGCAGTTCTTC. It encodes CASSLVRLAGENEQFF.